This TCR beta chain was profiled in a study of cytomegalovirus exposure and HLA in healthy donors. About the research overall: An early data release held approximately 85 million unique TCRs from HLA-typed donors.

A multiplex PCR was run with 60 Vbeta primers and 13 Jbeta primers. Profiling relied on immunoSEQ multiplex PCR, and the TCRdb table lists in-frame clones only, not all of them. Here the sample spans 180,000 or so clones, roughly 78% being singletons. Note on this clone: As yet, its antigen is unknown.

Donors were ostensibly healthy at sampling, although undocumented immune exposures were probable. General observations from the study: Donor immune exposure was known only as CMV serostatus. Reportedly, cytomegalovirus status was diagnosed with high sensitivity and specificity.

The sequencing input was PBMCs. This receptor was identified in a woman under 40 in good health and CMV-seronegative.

The CDR3 coding sequence is TGTGCCAGCAGCTTAACAGCGGGGGGATACAATGAGCAGTTCTTC. Protein product: CASSLTAGGYNEQFF. This sequence joins TRBV7-3 and TRBJ2-1, with TRBD2 identical over 9 bases. Germline V gene lookup returns CDR1 SGHTA and CDR2 FQGTGA. The V segment lost 0 bases and the J segment 4 bases; nucleotides outside the gene matches: 1. This CDR3 comprises 15 residues.